Listed below are T cell receptor beta chains from one sample, sequenced in a study of identical twins. TCRdb reprocessed the 5' RACE reads via MiXCR and lists one record per CDR3 protein. The table lists roughly 250,000 distinct CDR3 sequences, 7.5% of them singletons, with around 5% in the top ten. These same records also appear under a second study, on yellow fever vaccine responses in identical twins.

The sample comprised CD8+ T cells sorted from blood. These TCRs come from a woman younger than 30 in good health. Both conserved end residues are part of each CDR3. D genes are given only for firm matches. Clone size is shown for a subset of rows, as once, few, many or a class of expanded clone.

abundance | d_gene | j_gene | v_gene | CDR3nt | CDR3aa
few | . | TRBJ1-1 | TRBV7-9 | TGTGCCAGCAGCTTAGACACAGGCTTGAACACTGAAGCTTTCTTT | CASSLDTGLNTEAFF
many | . | TRBJ1-3 | TRBV23-1 | TGCGCCAGCAGTCAATCTCTGGGGAACTCTGGAAACACCATATATTTT | CASSQSLGNSGNTIYF
many | TRBD1 | TRBJ1-5 | TRBV4-1 | TGCGCCAGCAGCCAAGGACAGGGGAGTCGACCCCAGCATTTT | CASSQGQGSRPQHF
few | TRBD1 | TRBJ1-2 | TRBV10-3 | TGTGCCATCACCCTGGGACAGGGCAAAGGCTACACCTTC | CAITLGQGKGYTF
few | . | TRBJ1-1 | TRBV10-3 | TGTGCCACCCGCCCCGGGACGGGGAACACTGAAGCTTTCTTT | CATRPGTGNTEAFF
few | . | TRBJ2-3 | TRBV28 | TGTGCCAGCAGTTTTTTGGTGACGGGGTACCTCACAGATACGCAGTATTTT | CASSFLVTGYLTDTQYF
. | TRBD2 | TRBJ2-1 | TRBV4-1 | TGCGCCAGCAGCCAAGATCTCCTAGCGGAATACAATGAGCAGTTCTTC | CASSQDLLAEYNEQFF
many | . | TRBJ1-1 | TRBV6-5 | TGTGCCAGCAGTTACCGACATGAAGCTTTCTTT | CASSYRHEAFF
. | TRBD2 | TRBJ2-1 | TRBV6-1 | TGTGCCAGCAGTGAACGGGGACACCAACTAGCGGGAGGGTACAATGAGCAGTTCTTC | CASSERGHQLAGGYNEQFF
. | . | TRBJ1-1 | TRBV28 | TGTGCCAGCAGTTTACTCCCCACCCGGACTGAAGCTTTCTTT | CASSLLPTRTEAFF
many | . | TRBJ2-2 | TRBV6-1 | TGTGCCAGCACCCAGGGGCTGGGCCTAGAGAACACCGGGGAGCTGTTTTTT | CASTQGLGLENTGELFF
. | . | TRBJ1-5 | TRBV12-3/TRBV12-4 | TGTGCCAGCAGTCAGGGCTGGGGCCGTAGCAATCAGCCCCAGCATTTT | CASSQGWGRSNQPQHF
. | . | TRBJ1-5 | TRBV28 | TGTGCCAGCAGTTCGCTCTGGACAGATAGCAATCAGCCCCAGCATTTT | CASSSLWTDSNQPQHF
few | . | TRBJ2-3 | TRBV5-1 | TGCGCCAGCAGCTTTAGCGGTGGGGGGTCCACAGATACGCAGTATTTT | CASSFSGGGSTDTQYF
few | . | TRBJ2-5 | TRBV24-1 | TGTGCCACCAGTGACCCGACAGGCCAAGAGACCCAGTACTTC | CATSDPTGQETQYF
many | TRBD1 | TRBJ2-1 | TRBV27 | TGTGCCAGCACCAGGTACCGGGACAGGGTGTGGAATGAGCAGTTCTTC | CASTRYRDRVWNEQFF
few | . | TRBJ1-1 | TRBV4-2 | TGTGCCAGCAGCCAAGACCGGAACACTGAAGCTTTCTTT | CASSQDRNTEAFF
. | TRBD1 | TRBJ2-2 | TRBV13 | TGTGCCAGCAGCGGGCGCACAGGGGGCGGATTGAAGCTGTTTTTT | CASSGRTGGGLKLFF
few | . | TRBJ2-5 | TRBV10-2 | TGCGCCACCCATCAAGAGACCCAGTACTTC | CATHQETQYF
many | TRBD2 | TRBJ2-1 | TRBV4-1 | TGCGCCAGCAGCCAAGATCGTGCTAGCGGGGGCCGTGATGAGCAGTTCTTC | CASSQDRASGGRDEQFF
few | TRBD2 | TRBJ2-1 | TRBV28 | TGTGCCAGCAGACAGATAGCGGGAGACGGGCCCACGGGGGAGCAGTTCTTC | CASRQIAGDGPTGEQFF
. | . | TRBJ1-1 | TRBV15 | TGTGCCACCAGCAGAGAAGGTGGGGGGCCCACTGAAGCTTTCTTT | CATSREGGGPTEAFF
. | . | TRBJ2-3 | TRBV5-6 | TGTGCCAGCAGCTTGCGGCGGAGTAGAGATACGCAGTATTTT | CASSLRRSRDTQYF
few | . | TRBJ2-1 | TRBV2 | TGTGCCAGCAGTCGAGGAGCGGAAAGCTCCTACAATGAGCAGTTCTTC | CASSRGAESSYNEQFF
few | . | TRBJ1-1 | TRBV2 | TGTGCCAGCCCTCGTCAGCGGGGGCACACTGAAGCTTTCTTT | CASPRQRGHTEAFF
few | TRBD2 | TRBJ2-7 | TRBV15 | TGTGCCACCAGCCTACTAGCGGGAGGTCTGGCCTACGAGCAGTACTTC | CATSLLAGGLAYEQYF
many | . | TRBJ2-3 | TRBV7-8 | TGTGCCAGCAGCTTCCGGGACCGATACACAGATACGCAGTATTTT | CASSFRDRYTDTQYF
. | . | TRBJ2-7 | TRBV3-1 | TGTGCCAGCAGCCAAGAATTTGGGGGGCGGGAGCAGTTCGAGCAGTACTTC | CASSQEFGGREQFEQYF
few | . | TRBJ1-1 | TRBV2 | TGTGCCAGCACGGGACCGGGGGCCCGTTGGTTAGCTTTCTTT | CASTGPGARWLAFF
many | . | TRBJ2-1 | TRBV10-3 | TGTGCCATCAGTCCATTAGAAGGGGCTCAAACCAATGAGCAGTTCTTC | CAISPLEGAQTNEQFF
. | . | TRBJ1-1 | TRBV7-9 | TGTGCCAGCAGCCCCGGTCCCGAGGGGAACACTGAAGCTTTCTTT | CASSPGPEGNTEAFF
. | . | TRBJ2-1 | TRBV5-6 | TGTGCCAGCGGCTCGGGGCTGCTCTCCTACAATGAGCAGTTCTTC | CASGSGLLSYNEQFF
. | . | TRBJ1-1 | TRBV7-3 | TGTGCCAGCAGCTTAGGGACGAACACTGAAGCTTTCTTT | CASSLGTNTEAFF
. | . | TRBJ1-4 | TRBV10-3 | TGTGCCATCAGTGAGTCAGGAGAAAGACGGGAAAAACTGTTTTTT | CAISESGERREKLFF
. | . | TRBJ2-1 | TRBV20-1 | TGCAGCATAGAGGCGATCGCCAATGAGCAGTTCTTC | CSIEAIANEQFF
few | TRBD2 | TRBJ2-1 | TRBV20-1 | TGCAGTGCTAGAGATCGGGGGGAGACTAGCGGGACCTCCTACAATGAGCAGTTCTTC | CSARDRGETSGTSYNEQFF
many | TRBD1 | TRBJ1-2 | TRBV29-1 | TGCAGCGTTGTTGGGACAGGGAACTATGGCTACACCTTC | CSVVGTGNYGYTF
many | TRBD2 | TRBJ2-7 | TRBV20-1 | TGCAGTGCAAATAGCGGGAGCTCCTACGAGCAGTACTTC | CSANSGSSYEQYF
. | . | TRBJ1-2 | TRBV11-3 | TGTGCCAGCAGTTCGGACCTGCTGAGGGGCTACACCTTC | CASSSDLLRGYTF
few | . | TRBJ2-1 | TRBV11-2 | TGTGCCAGCAGCCCCCCCGGGTACAATGAGCAGTTCTTC | CASSPPGYNEQFF
many | . | TRBJ2-5 | TRBV12-3/TRBV12-4 | TGTGCCAGCAGTTTAGTCGGTAGCCTTTTGGGGACCCAGTACTTC | CASSLVGSLLGTQYF
. | . | TRBJ2-2 | TRBV12-3/TRBV12-4 | TGTGCCAGCAGAGAGCCGGGACTCCTAGGGGTCGGGGAGCTGTTTTTT | CASREPGLLGVGELFF
many | . | TRBJ2-1 | TRBV28 | TGTGCCAGCAGTTTCCCGGGGGCTAATGAGCAGTTCTTC | CASSFPGANEQFF
. | TRBD2 | TRBJ2-3 | TRBV20-1 | TGCAGTGCTAGAGAGAGACTAGCGGGACGGGCAGATACGCAGTATTTT | CSARERLAGRADTQYF
. | . | TRBJ2-1 | TRBV25-1 | TGTGCCAGCAGTGAATTAGAGGGCGGGGCGGACCGATCGTTCTTC | CASSELEGGADRSFF
. | . | TRBJ1-5 | TRBV12-3/TRBV12-4 | TGTGCCAGCAGTTTAGGCACCCTCAGCAATCAGCCCCAGCATTTT | CASSLGTLSNQPQHF
few | TRBD2 | TRBJ2-5 | TRBV6-5 | TGTGCCAGCAGTTACAGCGGGAGGCCCGTCAAAGAGACCCAGTACTTC | CASSYSGRPVKETQYF
many | . | TRBJ2-5 | TRBV12-3/TRBV12-4 | TGTGCCAGCAGTTTGGGGACCCAGTACTTC | CASSLGTQYF
many | TRBD1 | TRBJ1-2 | TRBV12-3/TRBV12-4 | TGTGCCAGCAGTCACCCCGACAGGGATGGCTACACCTTC | CASSHPDRDGYTF
. | TRBD2 | TRBJ2-1 | TRBV7-9 | TGTGCCAGCAGCCCAACGGGACTAGCGGGAGTTAATGAGCAGTTCTTC | CASSPTGLAGVNEQFF
. | TRBD1 | TRBJ1-1 | TRBV2 | TGTGCCAGCAGGGGGACAGGGAAAGCTTTCTTT | CASRGTGKAFF
. | TRBD2 | TRBJ2-1 | TRBV29-1 | TGCAGCGTTGAAGCTAGCGGGGGATACAATGAGCAGTTCTTC | CSVEASGGYNEQFF
many | . | TRBJ1-3 | TRBV29-1 | TGCAGCGTTGAAGATTGGGAAGGAGAGCGGTCTGGAAACACCATATATTTT | CSVEDWEGERSGNTIYF